The clone carrying this TCR beta chain occurred many times. Its antigen is unknown. Researchers made TCR beta libraries by using iRepertoire HTBI primers and running Arm-PCR on CDR3 regions. TCRdb redid the calling of the multiplex PCR reads with MiXCR, one entry per CDR3 protein. The table records roughly 400,000 distinct CDR3 sequences, over 15% of them present only once. The sample is drawn from a study of regulatory T cells in long-lasting Graves disease. The V segment lost 5 bases and the J segment 2 bases; nucleotides outside the gene matches: 5. The CDR3 runs to 16 residues. The germline CDR1 and CDR2 sequences are SGHAT and FQNNGV. Indicated time point: newly diagnosed GD, antithyroid drugs for less than 3 months. From PBMCs, RNA was extracted and then used to make the TCR library. Study-level points and caveats: Persistent disease preferred TRBV28, TRBJ1-2 and TRBJ2-5. Lower TCR diversity characterized persistent Graves' patients relative to newly diagnosed patients.

These data also featured in a second study, about T cells in Graves' hyperthyroidism and ophthalmopathy. That report adds: Expanded thyroid clonotypes (above 0.001) were mostly also found in blood.

The V gene is TRBV11-2, the J gene TRBJ2-1; 11 bases map to TRBD2. The receptor's source is a woman in her late teens or twenties with Graves disease. The sample in question was peripheral blood mononuclear cells (PBMCs), obtained at new diagnosis, from a patient treated with antithyroid drugs. As DNA, the CDR3 is TGTGCCAGCAGCCCGACTAGCGGGAAACCCTACAATGAGCAGTTCTTC. This encodes CASSPTSGKPYNEQFF.